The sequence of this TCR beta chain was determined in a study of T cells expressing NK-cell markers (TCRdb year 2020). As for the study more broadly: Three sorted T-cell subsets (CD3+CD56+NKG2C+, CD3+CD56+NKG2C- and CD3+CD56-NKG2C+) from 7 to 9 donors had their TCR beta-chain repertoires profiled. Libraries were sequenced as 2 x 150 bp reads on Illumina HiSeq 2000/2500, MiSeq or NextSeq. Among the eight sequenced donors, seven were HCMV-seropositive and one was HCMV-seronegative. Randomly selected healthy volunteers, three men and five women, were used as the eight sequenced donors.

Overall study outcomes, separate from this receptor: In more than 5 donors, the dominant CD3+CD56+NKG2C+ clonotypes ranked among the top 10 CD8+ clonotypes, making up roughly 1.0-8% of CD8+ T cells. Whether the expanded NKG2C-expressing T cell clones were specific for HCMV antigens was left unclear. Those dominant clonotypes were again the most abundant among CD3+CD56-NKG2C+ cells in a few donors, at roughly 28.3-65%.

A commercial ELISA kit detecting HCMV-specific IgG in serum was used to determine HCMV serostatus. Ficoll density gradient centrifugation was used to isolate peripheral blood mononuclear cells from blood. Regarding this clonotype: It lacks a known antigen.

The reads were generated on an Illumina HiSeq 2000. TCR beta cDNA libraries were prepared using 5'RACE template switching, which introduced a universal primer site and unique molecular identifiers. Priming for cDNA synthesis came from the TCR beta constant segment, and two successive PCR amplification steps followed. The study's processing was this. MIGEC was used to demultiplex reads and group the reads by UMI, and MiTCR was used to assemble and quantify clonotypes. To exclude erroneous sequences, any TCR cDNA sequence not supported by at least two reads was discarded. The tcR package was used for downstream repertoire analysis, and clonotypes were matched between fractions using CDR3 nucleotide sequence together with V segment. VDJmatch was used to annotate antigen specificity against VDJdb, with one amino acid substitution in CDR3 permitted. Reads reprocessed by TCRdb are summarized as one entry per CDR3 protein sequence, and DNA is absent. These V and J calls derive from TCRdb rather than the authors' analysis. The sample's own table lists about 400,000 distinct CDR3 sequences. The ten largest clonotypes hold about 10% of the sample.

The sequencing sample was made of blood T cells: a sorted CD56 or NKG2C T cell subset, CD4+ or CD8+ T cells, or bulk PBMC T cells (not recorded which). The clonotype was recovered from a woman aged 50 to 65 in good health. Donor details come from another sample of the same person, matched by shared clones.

The CDR3 protein is CATSDTVASDTQYF. This sequence uses TRBV24-1 and TRBJ2-3. The CDR3 sequence holds 14 residues, the cysteine and phenylalanine included. The DNA is not on file. CDR1 and CDR2 are drawn from the germline V gene: KGHDR, SFDVKD.